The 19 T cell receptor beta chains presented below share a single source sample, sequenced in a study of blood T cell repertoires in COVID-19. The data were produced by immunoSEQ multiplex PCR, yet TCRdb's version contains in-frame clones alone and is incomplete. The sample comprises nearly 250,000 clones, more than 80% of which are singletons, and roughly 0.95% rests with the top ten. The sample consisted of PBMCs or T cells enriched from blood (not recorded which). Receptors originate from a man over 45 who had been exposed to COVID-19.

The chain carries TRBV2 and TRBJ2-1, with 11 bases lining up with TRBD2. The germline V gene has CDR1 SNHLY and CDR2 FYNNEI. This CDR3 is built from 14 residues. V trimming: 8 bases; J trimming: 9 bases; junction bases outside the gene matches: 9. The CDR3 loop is CASETSGSLSEQFF. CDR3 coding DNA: TGTGCCAGCGAAACTAGCGGGAGTCTCAGTGAGCAGTTCTTC.

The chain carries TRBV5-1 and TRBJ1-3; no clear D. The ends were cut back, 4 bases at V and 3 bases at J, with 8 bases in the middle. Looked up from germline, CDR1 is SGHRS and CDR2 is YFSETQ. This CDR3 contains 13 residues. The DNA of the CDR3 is TGCGCCAGCAGCGAGACGGGTGGAAACACCATATATTTT. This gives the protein CASSETGGNTIYF.

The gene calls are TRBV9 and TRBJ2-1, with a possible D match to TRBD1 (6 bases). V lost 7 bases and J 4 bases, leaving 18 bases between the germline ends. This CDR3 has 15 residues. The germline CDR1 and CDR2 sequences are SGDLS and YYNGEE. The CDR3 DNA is TGTGCCAGCGCGCCGAGGGGGTCGACTTACAATGAGCAGTTCTTC. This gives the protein CASAPRGSTYNEQFF.

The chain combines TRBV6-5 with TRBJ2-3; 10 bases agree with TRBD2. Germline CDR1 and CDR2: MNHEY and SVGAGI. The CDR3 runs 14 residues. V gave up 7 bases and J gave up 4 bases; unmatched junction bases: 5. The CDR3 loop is CASNVLAGADTQYF. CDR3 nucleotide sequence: TGTGCCAGCAATGTGCTAGCGGGAGCAGATACGCAGTATTTT.

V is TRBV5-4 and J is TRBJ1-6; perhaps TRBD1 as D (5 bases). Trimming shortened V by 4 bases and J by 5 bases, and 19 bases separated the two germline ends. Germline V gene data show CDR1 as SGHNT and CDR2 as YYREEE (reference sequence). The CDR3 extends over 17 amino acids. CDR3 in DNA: TGTGCCAGCAGCATGGGAGGAGGGACCAGGGATAATTCACCCCTCCACTTT. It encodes CASSMGGGTRDNSPLHF.

The CDR3 protein is CASQRGTNEKLFF. Here the CDR3 DNA reads TGTGCCAGCCAACGGGGAACTAATGAAAAACTGTTTTTT. V gene TRBV2 combines with J gene TRBJ1-4; D unclear. This CDR3 region has 13 residues. The V end was cut by 8 bases, the J end by 1 base, with 8 bases between. CDR1 SNHLY and CDR2 FYNNEI come from the germline V gene.

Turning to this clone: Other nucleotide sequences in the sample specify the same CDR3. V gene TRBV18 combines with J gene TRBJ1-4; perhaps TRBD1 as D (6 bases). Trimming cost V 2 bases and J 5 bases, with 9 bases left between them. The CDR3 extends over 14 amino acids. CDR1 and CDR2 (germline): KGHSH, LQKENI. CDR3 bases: TGTGCCAGCTCACCAACAGGGTCCAATGAAAAACTGTTTTTT. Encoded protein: CASSPTGSNEKLFF.

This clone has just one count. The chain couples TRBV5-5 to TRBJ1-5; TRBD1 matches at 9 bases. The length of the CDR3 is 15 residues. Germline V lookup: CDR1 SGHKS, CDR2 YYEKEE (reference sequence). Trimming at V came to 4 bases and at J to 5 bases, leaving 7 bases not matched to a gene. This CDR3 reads CASSLTGGAHQPQHF. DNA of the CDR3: TGTGCCAGCAGCCTAACAGGGGGCGCACATCAGCCCCAGCATTTT.

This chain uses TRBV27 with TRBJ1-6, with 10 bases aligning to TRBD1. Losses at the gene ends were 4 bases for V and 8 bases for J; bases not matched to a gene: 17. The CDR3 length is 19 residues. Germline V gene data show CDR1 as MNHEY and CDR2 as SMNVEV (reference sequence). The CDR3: CASSYPRQGATTLYSPLHF. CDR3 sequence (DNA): TGTGCCAGCAGTTACCCCAGACAGGGGGCTACGACGTTATATTCACCCCTCCACTTT.

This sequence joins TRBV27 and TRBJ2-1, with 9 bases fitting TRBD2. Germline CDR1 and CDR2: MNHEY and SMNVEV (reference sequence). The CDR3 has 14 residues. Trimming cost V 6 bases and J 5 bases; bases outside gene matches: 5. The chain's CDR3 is CASRPSGAHNEQFF. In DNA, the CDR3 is TGTGCCAGCAGGCCTAGCGGGGCCCACAATGAGCAGTTCTTC.

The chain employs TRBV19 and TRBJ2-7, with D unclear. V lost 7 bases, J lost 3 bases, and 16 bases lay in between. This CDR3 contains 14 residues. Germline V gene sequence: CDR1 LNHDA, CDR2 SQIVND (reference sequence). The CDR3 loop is CASKAAVQSYEQYF. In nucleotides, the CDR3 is TGTGCCAGTAAGGCGGCGGTGCAGAGCTACGAGCAGTACTTC.

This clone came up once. The CDR3 loop reads CASIEGQGETQYF. In DNA form, the CDR3 reads TGTGCCAGCATAGAGGGACAGGGAGAGACCCAGTACTTC. V and J are TRBV2 and TRBJ2-5, with 9 bases fitting TRBD1. The CDR3 is 13 amino acids. In germline, CDR1 is SNHLY, CDR2 FYNNEI. The V and J ends lost 7 bases and 4 bases, in that order; junction bases with no gene match: 4.

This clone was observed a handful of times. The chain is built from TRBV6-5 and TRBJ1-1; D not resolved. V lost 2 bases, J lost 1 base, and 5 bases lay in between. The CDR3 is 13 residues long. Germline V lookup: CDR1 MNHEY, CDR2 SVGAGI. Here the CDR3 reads CASSYGGNTEAFF. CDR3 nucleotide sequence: TGTGCCAGCAGTTACGGCGGGAACACTGAAGCTTTCTTT.

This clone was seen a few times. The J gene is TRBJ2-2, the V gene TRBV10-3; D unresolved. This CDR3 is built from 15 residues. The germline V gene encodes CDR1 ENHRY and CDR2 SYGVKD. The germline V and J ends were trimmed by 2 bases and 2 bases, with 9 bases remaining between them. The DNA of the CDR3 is TGTGCCATCAGTGAGATGAGCGTCAACACCGGGGAGCTGTTTTTT. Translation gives CAISEMSVNTGELFF.

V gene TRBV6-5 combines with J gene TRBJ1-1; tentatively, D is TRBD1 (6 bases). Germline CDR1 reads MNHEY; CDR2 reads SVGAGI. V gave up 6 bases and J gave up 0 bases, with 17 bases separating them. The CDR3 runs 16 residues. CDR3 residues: CASSYARDTLNTEAFF. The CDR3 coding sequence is TGTGCCAGCAGCTACGCACGGGACACTTTGAACACTGAAGCTTTCTTT.

Here the CDR3 reads CASSLVWGREVTEAFF. For the CDR3, the DNA is TGTGCCAGCAGCTTAGTCTGGGGCAGGGAGGTGACTGAAGCTTTCTTT. The genes are TRBV11-1 and TRBJ1-1; possible D gene TRBD1, 5 bases. CDR1 and CDR2 from the germline V gene are SGHAT and FQDESV (reference sequence). V was cut by 1 base and J by 5 bases, with 17 bases left in between. CDR3 size: 16 residues.

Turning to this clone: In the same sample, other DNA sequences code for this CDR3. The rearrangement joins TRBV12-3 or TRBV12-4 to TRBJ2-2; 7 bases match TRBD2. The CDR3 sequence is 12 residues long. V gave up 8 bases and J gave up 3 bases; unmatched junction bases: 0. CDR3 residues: CASGGDTGELFF. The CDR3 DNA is TGTGCCAGCGGGGGGGACACCGGGGAGCTGTTTTTT.

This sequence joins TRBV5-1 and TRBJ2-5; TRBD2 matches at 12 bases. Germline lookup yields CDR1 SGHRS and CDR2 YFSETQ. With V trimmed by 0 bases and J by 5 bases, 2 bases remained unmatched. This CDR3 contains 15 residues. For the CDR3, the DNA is TGCGCCAGCAGCTTGGTCCTAGCGGGGGGGGAGACCCAGTACTTC. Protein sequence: CASSLVLAGGETQYF. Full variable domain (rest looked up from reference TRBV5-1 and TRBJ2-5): KAGVTQTPRYLIKTRGQQVTLSCSPISGHRSVSWYQQTPGQGLQFLFEYFSETQRNKGNFPGRFSGRQFSNSRSEMNVSTLELGDSALYLCASSLVLAGGETQYFGPGTRLLVL.

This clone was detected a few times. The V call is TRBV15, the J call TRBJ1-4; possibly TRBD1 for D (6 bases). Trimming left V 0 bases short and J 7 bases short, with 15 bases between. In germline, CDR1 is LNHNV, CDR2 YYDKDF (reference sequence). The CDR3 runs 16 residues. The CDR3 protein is CATSRDMGAGGEKLFF. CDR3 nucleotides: TGTGCCACCAGCAGAGATATGGGGGCAGGCGGTGAAAAACTGTTTTTT.